The 19 T cell receptor beta chains given below trace back to one sample, sequenced in a study of human T cells and chemical hapten exposure. TCRdb redid the calling of the RACE reads with MiXCR, one entry per CDR3 protein. The top ten clones hold around 1.8% of a sample with under 60,000 distinct CDR3 sequences, roughly 11% of them seen once. Documented time point: patch test 1, 2 weeks after DPC sensitization. Specified treatment: therapeutic diphenylcyclopropenone sensitization with weekly scalp DPC. It was unfractionated whole blood from which total RNA was extracted. Sequencing used whole blood, obtained in connection with sensitization to the hapten diphenylcyclopropenone (DPC). The receptors originated from a woman aged 35 to 49 with alopecia areata. Some clones in this sample may be carry-over from other donors' samples.

This clonotype was seen a handful of times. The chain recombines TRBV10-3 with TRBJ1-5; 7 nucleotides line up with TRBD1. Germline V gene lookup returns CDR1 ENHRY and CDR2 SYGVKD. V shed 5 bases and J 6 bases; nucleotides not matched to a gene: 10. This CDR3 comprises 15 residues. CDR3: CAISRTGSGGQPQHF. The CDR3 nucleotides read TGTGCCATCAGTAGGACAGGTTCGGGAGGTCAGCCCCAGCATTTT.

The table lists this clonotype with a few counts. The chain recombines TRBV18 with TRBJ2-7; 7 nucleotides match TRBD2. CDR1 KGHSH and CDR2 LQKENI come from the germline V gene. This CDR3 has 16 amino acids. Germline trimming cut 3 bases from V and 0 bases from J; bases unmatched to any gene: 8. The CDR3 reads CASSPSTSASSYEQYF. The CDR3 region has the DNA TGTGCCAGCTCACCGAGTACTAGCGCCTCCTCCTACGAGCAGTACTTC.

The J gene is TRBJ1-2, the V gene TRBV20-1; weak D call: TRBD1 (6 bases). V gave up 4 bases and J gave up 8 bases, with 17 bases separating them. The CDR3 spans 13 residues. Per the germline V gene, CDR1 is DFQATT and CDR2 is SNEGSKA (reference sequence). The CDR3 DNA reads TGCAGTGCTAAGGACTCCACAGGGCTAGGCTACACCTTC. It translates to CSAKDSTGLGYTF.

This clonotype has only a few counts. The V and J genes are TRBV20-1 and TRBJ2-1; TRBD2 aligns across 9 bases. Losses at the gene ends were 4 bases for V and 4 bases for J; bases not matched to a gene: 2. Germline V gives CDR1 DFQATT, CDR2 SNEGSKA (reference sequence). This CDR3 contains 13 residues. CDR3 nucleotide sequence: TGCAGTGCTATAGCGGGAGCTTACAATGAGCAGTTCTTC. Its protein is CSAIAGAYNEQFF.

The rearrangement links TRBV4-2 to TRBJ2-7; D is unresolved. Germline CDR1 is LGHNA and CDR2 is YNFKEQ. This CDR3 contains 16 residues. Between the trimmed V and J ends, which lost 2 bases and 1 base, there was a span of 15 bases. The CDR3 spells CASSQHPGLESYEQYF. CDR3 nucleotides: TGTGCCAGCAGCCAACATCCGGGTCTGGAGTCCTACGAGCAGTACTTC.

This clonotype appeared a few times. The chain couples TRBV7-3 to TRBJ2-1; 7 positions match TRBD2. CDR3 length: 15 amino acids. The germline V gene has CDR1 SGHTA and CDR2 FQGTGA. The J segment lost 6 bases and the V segment lost 0 bases, leaving 5 bases of the junction unmatched. The CDR3 loop reads CASSLTSGSGNEQFF. The CDR3 nucleotides read TGTGCCAGCAGCTTAACTAGCGGGTCCGGCAATGAGCAGTTCTTC.

This chain joins TRBV11-3 and TRBJ2-1; D unclear. This CDR3 spans 13 amino acids. Germline values: CDR1 SGHNT, CDR2 YENEEA. Trimming removed 1 base at V and 9 bases at J, with 10 bases between. Here the CDR3 reads CASSLAPALEQFF. As DNA, the CDR3 is TGTGCCAGCAGCTTAGCCCCCGCTCTTGAGCAGTTCTTC.

This clonotype was recorded at least ten times. V and J are TRBV19 and TRBJ1-5; D unresolved. Trimming left V 4 bases short and J 1 base short, with 5 bases between. Germline V gives CDR1 LNHDA, CDR2 SQIVND (reference sequence). This CDR3 is built from 13 residues. Here the CDR3 DNA reads TGTGCCAGTAGTAAGGACAGCAATCAGCCCCAGCATTTT. Its protein is CASSKDSNQPQHF.

The gene calls are TRBV2 and TRBJ2-1; perhaps TRBD1 as D (6 bases). The CDR3 contains 14 residues. Trimming took off 0 bases at V and 5 bases at J, with 8 bases between the two ends. Germline V CDR1 and CDR2: SNHLY, FYNNEI. The CDR3, as DNA: TGTGCCAGCAGTGAAGCACGACAGGACAATGAGCAGTTCTTC. Its protein is CASSEARQDNEQFF.

This clonotype was seen many times. The V call is TRBV5-1, the J call TRBJ1-5; a possible D gene is TRBD1 (6 bases). The CDR3 has 14 amino acids. Germline values: CDR1 SGHRS, CDR2 YFSETQ. Trimming cost V 4 bases and J 5 bases, with 13 bases left between them. The CDR3 DNA reads TGCGCCAGCAGCCCCGGGAGGGGGGATCAGCCCCAGCATTTT. This encodes CASSPGRGDQPQHF.

This clonotype was seen a handful of times. The chain links TRBV11-2 to TRBJ2-1; TRBD2 is a possible D gene (6 bases). CDR1 and CDR2 (germline): SGHAT, FQNNGV. This CDR3 spans 14 amino acids. The V end lost 4 bases, the J end lost 2 bases, and 9 bases lay between the germline ends. This chain's CDR3 is CASSSGGAYNEQFF. Written as DNA, the CDR3 is TGTGCCAGCAGCTCCGGGGGAGCCTACAATGAGCAGTTCTTC.

This clonotype has only a few counts. This sequence joins TRBV7-9 and TRBJ1-2, with no clear D. The V end lost 4 bases, the J end lost 5 bases, and 8 bases lay between the germline ends. Germline V lookup: CDR1 SEHNR, CDR2 FQNEAQ (reference sequence). CDR3 size: 12 residues. CDR3 sequence: CASSSADYGYTF. The CDR3 nucleotides read TGTGCCAGCAGCTCCGCAGATTATGGCTACACCTTC.

The table lists this clonotype with a few counts. The V gene is TRBV24-1, the J gene TRBJ1-2, with a possible D match to TRBD1 (6 bases). This CDR3 is 13 amino acids long. In germline, CDR1 is KGHDR, CDR2 SFDVKD. With 5 bases removed from V and 3 bases from J, the gap between germline ends came to 9 bases. The CDR3 sequence is CATSGGLDYGYTF. Here the CDR3 DNA reads TGTGCCACCAGTGGGGGGCTGGACTATGGCTACACCTTC.

This clonotype was seen at least ten times. The chain combines TRBV11-2 with TRBJ2-3; D unresolved. Trimming took 1 base from V and 0 from J, leaving 5 bases between them. This CDR3 has 14 residues. Germline loops: CDR1 SGHAT, CDR2 FQNNGV. The CDR3: CASSLVASTDTQYF. The CDR3 DNA follows: TGTGCCAGCAGCTTAGTGGCTAGCACAGATACGCAGTATTTT.

This clonotype has a handful of counts. The chain carries TRBV11-2 and TRBJ2-5, with a possible D match to TRBD2 (5 bases). The V end was cut by 2 bases, the J end by 9 bases, with 13 bases between. There are 13 residues in the CDR3. Per germline, CDR1 SGHAT and CDR2 FQNNGV. The CDR3 bases are TGTGCCAGCAGCTTATCCCAAGAGGAGGCCCAGTACTTC. Amino acids: CASSLSQEEAQYF. Variable domain in full (rest from reference TRBV11-2 and TRBJ2-5): EAGVAQSPRYKIIEKRQSVAFWCNPISGHATLYWYQQILGQGPKLLIQFQNNGVVDDSQLPKDRFSAERLKGVDSTLKIQPAKLEDSAVYLCASSLSQEEAQYFGPGTRLLVL.

The chain uses TRBV30 and TRBJ1-6; perhaps TRBD1 as D (6 bases). V lost 4 bases and J lost 5, with 9 bases in between. CDR3 length: 13 residues. The germline gives CDR1 GTSNPN, CDR2 SVGIG (reference sequence). The CDR3 sequence is CAWTGENNSPLHF. The CDR3, as DNA: TGTGCCTGGACAGGGGAGAATAATTCACCCCTCCACTTT.

In this sample, this clonotype turned up many times. The chain joins TRBV7-9 to TRBJ1-2, with 9 bases identical to TRBD1. Losses at the gene ends were 5 bases for V and 5 bases for J; bases not matched to a gene: 15. This CDR3 is built from 17 residues. Germline lookup yields CDR1 SEHNR and CDR2 FQNEAQ (reference sequence). The CDR3 spells CASSPSTPRDRAYGYTF. In DNA, the CDR3 is TGTGCCAGCAGCCCTAGCACCCCCCGGGACAGGGCGTATGGCTACACCTTC.

This chain links TRBV12-3 or TRBV12-4 with TRBJ2-5; D may match TRBD1 or TRBD2 (5 bases each). The germline V and J ends were trimmed by 0 bases and 3 bases, with 11 bases remaining between them. This CDR3 is built from 15 residues. The CDR3 sequence: CASSLASGREETQYF. The CDR3 DNA follows: TGTGCCAGCAGTTTAGCTTCGGGGCGCGAAGAGACCCAGTACTTC.

This clonotype was counted between two and nine times. This sequence joins TRBV7-6 and TRBJ2-5; no clear D gene. CDR3 length: 16 residues. Between the trimmed V and J ends, which lost 0 bases and 1 base, there was a span of 12 bases. CDR1 SGHVS and CDR2 FNYEAQ come from the germline V gene. In DNA form, the CDR3 reads TGTGCCAGCAGCTTAGCGCACTATCTCTTCCAAGAGACCCAGTACTTC. Translated: CASSLAHYLFQETQYF.